Shown below are 12 T cell receptor beta chains from a single sample sequenced in a study of shared clonotypes between healthy human individuals (dated by TCRdb to about 2020). The library was obtained by the immunoSEQ multiplex PCR assay. TCRdb re-hosts the immuneACCESS table, in-frame sequences only. Its copies lack some clones; in the studies checked, an unresolved V gene accounts for under half of them, and the cause for the rest is not known. The sample table holds about half a million clones, of which roughly 85% were seen once. The ten top clones hold 12% of the sample. Sequenced material: PBMCs. Receptors were obtained from a middle-aged woman in good health. Some clones in this sample may be carry-over from other donors' samples.

The chain links TRBV4-1 to TRBJ2-7, with a weak D call TRBD1 (5 bases). CDR3 length equals 17 residues. Looked up from germline, CDR1 is MGHRA and CDR2 is YSYEKL. The V and J ends lost 3 bases and 2 bases respectively, with 20 bases between them. The CDR3 is CASSHLFSKGAPYEQYF. CDR3 sequence (DNA): TGCGCCAGCAGCCACCTCTTCTCGAAAGGGGCCCCCTACGAGCAGTACTTC.

CDR3 residues: CAWRGTGVYNEQFF. CDR3 bases: TGTGCCTGGAGGGGGACAGGGGTATACAATGAGCAGTTCTTC. The J gene is TRBJ2-1, the V gene TRBV30, with TRBD1 matching 10 bases. V shed 3 bases, J shed 4 bases, and the junction held 3 bases outside the gene matches. The length of the CDR3 is 14 residues. The germline gives CDR1 GTSNPN, CDR2 SVGIG (reference sequence).

This clone was detected only a few times. This sequence joins TRBV11-2 and TRBJ2-1; D is perhaps TRBD1 (6 bases). CDR3 length equals 14 residues. Trimming took off 5 bases at V and 1 base at J, with 9 bases between the two ends. Germline values: CDR1 SGHAT, CDR2 FQNNGV. The CDR3 nucleotides are TGTGCCAGCAGCCCACAGGGTTCCTACAATGAGCAGTTCTTC. Translated: CASSPQGSYNEQFF.

This rearrangement joins TRBV5-1 to TRBJ2-3; the D call may be TRBD1 or TRBD2 (5 bases each). This CDR3 spans 14 amino acids. V dropped 3 bases and J dropped 2 bases, with 10 bases sitting between them. CDR1 is SGHRS and CDR2 is YFSETQ in the germline V gene. The CDR3 reads CASSWMGDTDTQYF. The CDR3 DNA reads as TGCGCCAGCAGCTGGATGGGGGACACAGATACGCAGTATTTT.

This chain links TRBV5-1 with TRBJ2-5; D is uncertain. V shed 2 bases and J shed 5 bases, with 10 bases lying between them. This CDR3 spans 13 amino acids. CDR1 SGHRS and CDR2 YFSETQ come from the germline V gene. The DNA of the CDR3 is TGCGCCAGCAGCTTCGACCCCGCGGAGACCCAGTACTTC. As protein: CASSFDPAETQYF. Supplemented by reference TRBV5-1 and TRBJ2-5, the full variable domain reads KAGVTQTPRYLIKTRGQQVTLSCSPISGHRSVSWYQQTPGQGLQFLFEYFSETQRNKGNFPGRFSGRQFSNSRSEMNVSTLELGDSALYLCASSFDPAETQYFGPGTRLLVL.

V is TRBV7-2 and J is TRBJ2-7, with D possibly being TRBD2 (6 bases). V lost 6 bases, J lost 3 bases, and 12 bases lay in between. There are 13 residues in the CDR3. Per germline, CDR1 SGHTA and CDR2 FQGNSA. The chain's CDR3 is CASRLAGGYEQYF. The DNA for the CDR3 is TGTGCCAGCAGGCTGGCCGGGGGCTACGAGCAGTACTTC.

In the case of this clone: The same CDR3 arises from other DNA sequences in this sample as well. V and J are TRBV7-9 and TRBJ2-2; D is undetermined. The CDR3 totals 12 residues. Germline V gene data show CDR1 as SEHNR and CDR2 as FQNEAQ (reference sequence). The germline V and J ends were trimmed by 5 bases and 3 bases, with 4 bases remaining between them. The CDR3 sequence is CASSPDTGELFF. CDR3 bases: TGTGCCAGCAGCCCCGACACCGGGGAGCTGTTTTTT.

The CDR3 region is CASSYDGLAYNSPLHF. In nucleotides, the CDR3 is TGTGCCAGCAGTTACGACGGGTTAGCCTATAATTCACCCCTCCACTTT. V and J are TRBV6-6 and TRBJ1-6, with D uncertain. This CDR3 has 16 amino acids. Germline lookup yields CDR1 MNHNY and CDR2 SVGAGI (reference sequence). V lost 2 bases and J lost 2, with 10 bases in between.

The CDR3 nucleotides are TGTGCCAGCAGTCGACTAGCGGGTTCGGGGGGGAATGAGCAGTTCTTC. This codes for CASSRLAGSGGNEQFF. The chain employs TRBV28 and TRBJ2-1, with 10 bases that match TRBD2. The germline gives CDR1 MDHEN, CDR2 SYDVKM. V gave up 5 bases and J gave up 7 bases; unmatched junction bases: 11. The CDR3 sequence is 16 residues long.

The chain uses TRBV11-2 and TRBJ1-1; a possible D gene is TRBD1 (6 bases). CDR1 is SGHAT, CDR2 FQNNGV, per germline. V lost 4 bases, J lost 2 bases, and 17 bases lay in between. This CDR3 has 16 residues. The CDR3 sequence is CASSSPSGGGNTEAFF. The DNA of the CDR3 is TGTGCCAGCAGCTCGCCCTCGGGGGGCGGAAACACTGAAGCTTTCTTT.

The chain uses TRBV2 and TRBJ2-7; D not resolved. CDR1 and CDR2 from the germline V gene are SNHLY and FYNNEI. The CDR3 loop spans 12 amino acids. The V end lost 3 bases, the J end lost 3 bases, and 6 bases lay between the germline ends. The CDR3: CASSELNYEQYF. CDR3 coding DNA: TGTGCCAGCAGTGAGCTCAACTACGAGCAGTACTTC. The full variable domain, its missing parts supplied by reference TRBV2 and TRBJ2-7, is EPEVTQTPSHQVTQMGQEVILRCVPISNHLYFYWYRQILGQKVEFLVSFYNNEISEKSEIFDDQFSVERPDGSNFTLKIRSTKLEDSAMYFCASSELNYEQYFGPGTRLTVT.

With respect to this clone: This sample includes further DNA sequences coding for the same CDR3. The rearrangement links TRBV5-1 to TRBJ2-3, with D possibly matching TRBD1 (6 bases). The CDR3 covers 15 residues. Germline-derived CDR1 and CDR2 are SGHRS and YFSETQ. With 0 bases removed from V and 4 bases from J, the gap between germline ends came to 12 bases. CDR3 sequence reads: CASSLEGRGPDTQYF. The CDR3 DNA reads as TGCGCCAGCAGCTTGGAGGGCAGGGGACCAGATACGCAGTATTTT.